This note documents a single T cell receptor beta chain sequence. This entry is derived from a study of blood T cells in healthy people across ages. Study-level background: Template switching caught about one barcoded beta molecule for each two T cells.

The authors ran a second PCR of 7 to 11 cycles using a sample-barcoded 5' primer and a J-beta primer mix. TCRdb re-derived calls from the 5' RACE reads in MiXCR, one entry per CDR3 protein. The sample gives about 640,000 distinct CDR3 sequences, about 53% of which show up once; roughly 34% is in the top ten. The CDR3 contains 16 residues. J gave up 3 bases and V 5 bases, and 10 bases lay outside the gene matches. J is TRBJ2-7 and V is TRBV12-3 or TRBV12-4; 10 bases align to TRBD1. Source material: blood. The TCR comes from a man in his 60s in good health. CDR3: CASSAYGTGANYEQYF. As DNA, the CDR3 is TGTGCCAGCAGTGCATACGGGACAGGGGCCAACTACGAGCAGTACTTC.